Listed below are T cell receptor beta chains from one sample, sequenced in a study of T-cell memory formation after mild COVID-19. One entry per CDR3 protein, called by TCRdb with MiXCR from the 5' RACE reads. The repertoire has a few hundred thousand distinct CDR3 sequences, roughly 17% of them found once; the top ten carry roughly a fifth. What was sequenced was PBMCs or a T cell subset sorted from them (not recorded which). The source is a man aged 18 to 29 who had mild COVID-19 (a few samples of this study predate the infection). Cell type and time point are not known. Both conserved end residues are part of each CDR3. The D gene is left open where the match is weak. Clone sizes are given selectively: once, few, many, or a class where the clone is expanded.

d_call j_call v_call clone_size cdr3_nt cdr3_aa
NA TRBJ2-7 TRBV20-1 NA TGCAGTGCCGACACAGGGACCTACGAGCAGTACTTC CSADTGTYEQYF
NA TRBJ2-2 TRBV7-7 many TGTGCCAGCAGCTTTAGGGGCGGCGGGGAGCTGTTTTTT CASSFRGGGELFF
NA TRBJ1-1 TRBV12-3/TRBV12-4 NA TGTGCCAGCAGTTTGGGACACCTTTTTGAAGCTTTCTTT CASSLGHLFEAFF
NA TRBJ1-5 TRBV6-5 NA TGTGCCAGCAATCCGGCCAGCCGGAATCAGCCCCAGCATTTT CASNPASRNQPQHF
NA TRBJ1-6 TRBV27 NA TGTGCCAGCAGTTCCCCCGCTTCCAATTCACCCCTCCACTTT CASSSPASNSPLHF
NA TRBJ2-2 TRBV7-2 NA TGTGCCAGCAGCTTAGCTCGGACGGGTGGAACCGGGGAGCTGTTTTTT CASSLARTGGTGELFF
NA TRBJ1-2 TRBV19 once TGTGCCAGTAATAACCTATCTGGCTACACCTTC CASNNLSGYTF
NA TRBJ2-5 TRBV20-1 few TGCAGTACGGGCGGGGAGACCCAGTACTTC CSTGGETQYF
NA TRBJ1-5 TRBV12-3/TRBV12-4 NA TGTGCCAGCAGTTTGAAGCTTACGGGGGGTCAGCCCCAGCATTTT CASSLKLTGGQPQHF
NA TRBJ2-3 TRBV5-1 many TGCGCCAGCAGCTTCGCAGGGGCAACAGATACGCAGTATTTT CASSFAGATDTQYF
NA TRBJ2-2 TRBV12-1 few TGTGCCAGCAGCTTTCTGCGACAGCCCTCGAACACCGGGGAGCTGTTTTTT CASSFLRQPSNTGELFF
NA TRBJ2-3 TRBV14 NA TGTGCCAGCAGCCTAGTTAGCACAGATACGCAGTATTTT CASSLVSTDTQYF
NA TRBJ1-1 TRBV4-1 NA TGCGCCAGCAGCCAGTTTGGGACACCAGGGACTGAAGCTTTCTTT CASSQFGTPGTEAFF
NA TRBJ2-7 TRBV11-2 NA TGTGCCAGCAGCGGAAGACGACTAATCTACTACGAGCAGTACTTC CASSGRRLIYYEQYF
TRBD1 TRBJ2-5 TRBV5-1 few TGCGCCAGCAGCTTGGGGACAGGGATTCTAGAGACCCAGTACTTC CASSLGTGILETQYF
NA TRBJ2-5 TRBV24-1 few TGTGCCACCAGTGCCCCCCCCGGGACCCAAGAGACCCAGTACTTC CATSAPPGTQETQYF
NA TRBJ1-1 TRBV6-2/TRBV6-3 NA TGTGCCAGCAGTTACTCGTCGGTGCACACTGAAGCTTTCTTT CASSYSSVHTEAFF
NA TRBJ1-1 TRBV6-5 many TGTGCCAGCAGTTACTGGGGGGGCAGCGCTGAAGCTTTCTTT CASSYWGGSAEAFF
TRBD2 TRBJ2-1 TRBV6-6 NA TGTGCCAGCAGTGTAGGGAGGGGTTCGTACAATGAGCAGTTCTTC CASSVGRGSYNEQFF
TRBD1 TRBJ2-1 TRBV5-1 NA TGCGCCAGCACTGCAGGGGGCGCGGTTGGGAATGAGCAGTTCTTC CASTAGGAVGNEQFF
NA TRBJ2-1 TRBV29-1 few TGCAGCGTTGTGGGGGATAGAGAGCAGTTCTTC CSVVGDREQFF
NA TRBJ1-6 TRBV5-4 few TGTGCCAGCAGCTTGGGGGGGGGTTCACCCCTCCACTTT CASSLGGGSPLHF
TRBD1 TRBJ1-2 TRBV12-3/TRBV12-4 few TGTGCCAGCAGTTCAGGGGGACAGGCCGTGTTGGGCTACACCTTC CASSSGGQAVLGYTF
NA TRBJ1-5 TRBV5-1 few TGCGCCAGCAGCTTGTCAGGGCCCCATCAGCCCCAGCATTTT CASSLSGPHQPQHF
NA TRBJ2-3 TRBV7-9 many TGTGCCAGCAGCTTGGAAACTAGCACAGATACGCAGTATTTT CASSLETSTDTQYF
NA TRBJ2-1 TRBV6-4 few TGTGCCAGCAGTGACTTTAGTAGGACTAACCTCAGAGGGGAGCAGTTCTTC CASSDFSRTNLRGEQFF
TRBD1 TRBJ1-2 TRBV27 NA TGTGCCAGCAGTTCGTGGACAGGGAATGGCTACACCTTC CASSSWTGNGYTF
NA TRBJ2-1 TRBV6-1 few TGTGCCAGCAGTCGGACAGACAATGAGCAGTTCTTC CASSRTDNEQFF
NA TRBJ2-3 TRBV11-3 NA TGTGCCAGCAGCTCAAGACAGCCTGAGGGGAGCACAGATACGCAGTATTTT CASSSRQPEGSTDTQYF
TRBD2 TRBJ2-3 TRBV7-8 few TGTGCCAGCAGCCCACTAGCGGGGGACCGTAACACAGATACGCAGTATTTT CASSPLAGDRNTDTQYF
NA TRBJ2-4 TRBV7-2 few TGTGCCAGCAGCTCCCCGACTGAATTTCCGCACTTC CASSSPTEFPHF
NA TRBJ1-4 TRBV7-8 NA TGTGCCAGCAGGTCTGGACGGGAAAGGAAACTGTTTTTT CASRSGRERKLFF
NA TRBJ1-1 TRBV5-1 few TGCGCCAGCAGCTTGGTCGCAGCTAACACTGAAGCTTTCTTT CASSLVAANTEAFF
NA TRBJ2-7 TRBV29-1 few TGCAGCGTCGGAGGTGGGTACGAGCAGTACTTC CSVGGGYEQYF
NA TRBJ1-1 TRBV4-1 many TGCGCCAGCAGCCTCCTCTGGAACACTGAAGCTTTCTTT CASSLLWNTEAFF
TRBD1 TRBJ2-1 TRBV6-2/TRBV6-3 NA TGTGCCAGCAGTTACCGGGACAGGGGGTTGGTAGGCGAGCAGTTCTTC CASSYRDRGLVGEQFF
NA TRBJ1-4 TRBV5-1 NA TGCGCCAGCAGCGCGCCCCAGGGTCAAAGCGCGAATGAAAAACTGTTTTTT CASSAPQGQSANEKLFF
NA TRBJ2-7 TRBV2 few TGTGCCAGCCCCAGGGGTGGCTACGAGCAGTACTTC CASPRGGYEQYF
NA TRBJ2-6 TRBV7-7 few TGTGCCAGCAGCCAAGACGGAACTGGGGCCAACGTCCTGACTTTC CASSQDGTGANVLTF
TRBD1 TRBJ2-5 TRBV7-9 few TGTGCCAGCAGCTTTAATGGACAGGGAGAGACCCAGTACTTC CASSFNGQGETQYF
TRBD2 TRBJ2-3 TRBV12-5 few TGTGCTAGTGGTCCCAGGGGCGGGGGGACGATCACAGATACGCAGTATTTT CASGPRGGGTITDTQYF
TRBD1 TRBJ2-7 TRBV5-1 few TGCGCCAGCAGCTTGGCCATGAGGGGGCAAGGGGCCTACGAGCAGTACTTC CASSLAMRGQGAYEQYF
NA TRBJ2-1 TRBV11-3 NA TGTGCCAGCAGCGAGACAAACAGGGAGCATGAGCAGTTCTTC CASSETNREHEQFF
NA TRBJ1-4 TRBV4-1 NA TGCGCCAGCAGCCTCCAGGAGGTGGGGGAAAAACTGTTTTTT CASSLQEVGEKLFF
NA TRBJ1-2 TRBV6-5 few TGTGCCAGCGGGCAGGGGTACGGCTACACCTTC CASGQGYGYTF
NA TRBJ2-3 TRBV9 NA TGTGCCAGCAGCGAGGACCATAAAGATACGCAGTATTTT CASSEDHKDTQYF
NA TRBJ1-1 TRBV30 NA TGTGCCTGGAGGGTATTAAGCACTGAAGCTTTCTTT CAWRVLSTEAFF
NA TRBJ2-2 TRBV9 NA TGTGCCAGCAGCTCACAAAACGGGGAGCTGTTTTTT CASSSQNGELFF
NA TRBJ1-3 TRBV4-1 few TGCGCCAGCAGCTCCGTTCTCTCTGGAAACACCATATATTTT CASSSVLSGNTIYF
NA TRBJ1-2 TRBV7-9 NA TGTGCCAGCAGCTTAGGACGGACGGAGGTCTACACCTTC CASSLGRTEVYTF